The 25 T cell receptor beta chains below all came from one sample that was sequenced in a study of PD-1 blockade in classical Hodgkin lymphoma. Produced via immunoSEQ multiplex PCR; TCRdb's table is partial and in-frame only. The profile shows over 5,500 clones, 78% of them singletons. There was relapse after autologous stem cell transplantation in every patient, and there was variation in brentuximab vedotin exposure. With magnetic negative selection, CD4+ T cells were purified from PBMCs that had been thawed. The material was CD4+ T cells from blood, obtained at baseline. Receptors were obtained from a human donor with classical Hodgkin lymphoma.

This sequence joins TRBV15 and TRBJ2-3; the D is unclear. Trimming pared 2 bases from V and 2 bases from J, leaving 2 bases between. The CDR3 loop spans 12 amino acids. From germline, CDR1 is LNHNV and CDR2 YYDKDF (reference sequence). CDR3 loop: CATSRNTDTQYF. CDR3 coding DNA: TGTGCCACCAGCAGAAACACAGATACGCAGTATTTT. Combining the CDR3 with reference TRBV15 and TRBJ2-3 gives the whole variable domain DAMVIQNPRYQVTQFGKPVTLSCSQTLNHNVMYWYQQKSSQAPKLLFHYYDKDFNNEADTPDNFQSRRPNTSFCFLDIRSPGLGDTAMYLCATSRNTDTQYFGPGTRLTVL.

This clone is termed medium-sized (0.01 to 0.1%). The gene calls are TRBV7-9 and TRBJ1-1, with D possibly TRBD1 on 5 matching bases. CDR1 is SEHNR, CDR2 FQNEAQ, per germline (reference sequence). This CDR3 spans 13 amino acids. V was clipped by 2 bases and J by 3 bases, with 7 bases between them. The CDR3 DNA sequence: TGTGCCAGCAGCTTACAAGGGGACACTGAAGCTTTCTTT. It is translated as CASSLQGDTEAFF.

The V call is TRBV5-4, the J call TRBJ2-1, with D hard to call. Trimming stripped 3 bases from V and 5 bases from J, with 12 bases between. The CDR3 extends over 14 amino acids. Germline V gives CDR1 SGHNT, CDR2 YYREEE (reference sequence). The CDR3 DNA reads as TGTGCCAGCAGCTCCTCTACTTGGGACAATGAGCAGTTCTTC. Its protein is CASSSSTWDNEQFF.

This clone was observed a single time. The chain joins TRBV5-1 to TRBJ1-4; D is unclear. There are 13 residues in the CDR3. Trimming took 2 bases from V and 7 from J, leaving 9 bases between them. Germline V CDR1 and CDR2: SGHRS, YFSETQ. CDR3 residues: CASSFLLGEKLFF. In DNA, the CDR3 is TGCGCCAGCAGCTTTCTTCTAGGTGAAAAACTGTTTTTT.

The chain carries TRBV5-6 and TRBJ1-6, with D perhaps TRBD1 (6 bases). V was pared by 2 bases and J by 13 bases, with 16 bases between. There are 14 residues in the CDR3. Per the germline V gene, CDR1 is SGHDT and CDR2 is YYEEEE. Written as DNA, the CDR3 is TGTGCCAGCAGCTTAGGGATGGGGGGCCAGCCCCTCCACTTT. Translated, it gives CASSLGMGGQPLHF.

The table lists this clone with a few counts. This sequence joins TRBV7-8 and TRBJ2-7; no clear D gene. Germline CDR1 and CDR2: SGHVS and FQNEAQ. V lost 5 bases and J 6 bases, leaving 8 bases between the germline ends. This CDR3 is built from 11 residues. The CDR3 reads CASSPAIEQYF. The CDR3 region has the DNA TGTGCCAGCAGCCCTGCCATCGAGCAGTACTTC.

The rearrangement links TRBV4-1 to TRBJ1-2, with TRBD1 identical over 12 bases. The V gene end was trimmed by 2 bases and the J gene end by 6 bases; junction bases not matched to a gene: 4. Germline loops: CDR1 MGHRA, CDR2 YSYEKL. This CDR3 is 15 amino acids long. The CDR3 here is CASSQWDRGLDGYTF. The CDR3 DNA sequence: TGCGCCAGCAGCCAATGGGACAGGGGGCTTGATGGCTACACCTTC.

The V gene is TRBV5-4, the J gene TRBJ2-1; D tentatively reads TRBD1 or TRBD2 (5 bases each). Trimming removed 0 bases from V and 6 bases from J, with 13 bases in between. In germline, CDR1 is SGHNT, CDR2 YYREEE (reference sequence). The CDR3 length is 15 residues. The CDR3 sequence: CASSLGGERGNEQFF. CDR3 coding DNA: TGTGCCAGCAGCTTGGGAGGGGAGAGGGGCAATGAGCAGTTCTTC.

This rearrangement joins TRBV11-3 to TRBJ1-1, with TRBD1 matching over 8 bases. CDR1 is SGHNT and CDR2 is YENEEA in the germline V gene. CDR3 length: 14 residues. Germline trimming cut 5 bases from V and 4 bases from J; bases unmatched to any gene: 6. For the CDR3, the DNA is TGTGCCAGCAGCCGCAGGGGGCGCAGCACTGAAGCTTTCTTT. As protein: CASSRRGRSTEAFF.

The chain combines TRBV20-1 with TRBJ1-2, with TRBD1 identical over 8 bases. The CDR3 is 11 amino acids. Germline CDR1 and CDR2: DFQATT and SNEGSKA (reference sequence). For the CDR3, the DNA is TGCAGACAGGGGGGAAACTATGGCTACACCTTC. Translating it yields CRQGGNYGYTF.

V and J are TRBV28 and TRBJ1-3; the D gene is possibly TRBD1 (5 bases). The CDR3 is 14 residues long. Germline V lookup: CDR1 MDHEN, CDR2 SYDVKM. Trimming cost V 7 bases and J 4 bases, with 14 bases left between them. CDR3 region: CASTGQPRGNTIYF. The CDR3, as DNA: TGTGCCAGCACTGGACAACCTAGGGGAAACACCATATATTTT.

The genes are TRBV2 and TRBJ2-3; D might be TRBD1 (6 bases). The CDR3 contains 13 residues. V was shortened by 6 bases and J by 4 bases, with 11 bases between the two germline ends. Germline CDR1 reads SNHLY; CDR2 reads FYNNEI. The CDR3 reads CASSGWGPDTQYF. DNA for the CDR3: TGTGCCAGCAGCGGGTGGGGGCCAGATACGCAGTATTTT.

The V and J genes are TRBV4-1 and TRBJ1-1; D is perhaps TRBD1 (5 bases). V lost 3 bases, J lost 3 bases, and 11 bases lay in between. The length of the CDR3 is 14 residues. CDR1 MGHRA and CDR2 YSYEKL come from the germline V gene. The CDR3 loop reads CASSHSDMYTEAFF. The CDR3 bases are TGCGCCAGCAGCCACTCGGACATGTACACTGAAGCTTTCTTT.

The chain uses TRBV19 and TRBJ1-1; 10 nucleotides line up with TRBD1. The trim removed 11 bases at V and 11 bases at J, leaving 8 bases unmatched. From germline, CDR1 is LNHDA and CDR2 SQIVND (reference sequence). This CDR3 region has 11 residues. CDR3 nucleotides: TGTGCCGCAGGGACAGGGGACTTCGCTTTCTTT. This translates into CAAGTGDFAFF. Full variable domain (rest looked up from reference TRBV19 and TRBJ1-1): DGGITQSPKYLFRKEGQNVTLSCEQNLNHDAMYWYRQDPGQGLRLIYYSQIVNDFQKGDIAEGYSVSREKKESFPLTVTSAQKNPTAFYLCAAGTGDFAFFGQGTRLTVV.

The rearrangement links TRBV11-1 to TRBJ1-3, with D uncertain. The CDR3 extends over 16 amino acids. V was cut by 4 bases and J by 0 bases, with 13 bases left in between. CDR1 and CDR2 (germline): SGHAT, FQDESV (reference sequence). The CDR3 sequence is CASSWWTATSGNTIYF. The CDR3 nucleotides are TGTGCCAGCAGCTGGTGGACTGCAACCTCTGGAAACACCATATATTTT.

J is TRBJ1-5 and V is TRBV7-9, with unresolved D. Germline-derived CDR1 and CDR2 are SEHNR and FQNEAQ (reference sequence). The CDR3 loop spans 13 amino acids. With 5 bases removed from V and 5 bases from J, the gap between germline ends came to 10 bases. The DNA for the CDR3 is TGTGCCAGCAGCGGCCGGGTCGATCAGCCCCAGCATTTT. This gives the protein CASSGRVDQPQHF.

J is TRBJ2-2 and V is TRBV7-2; D is unresolved. Germline values: CDR1 SGHTA, CDR2 FQGNSA. Trimming removed 2 bases from V and 5 bases from J, with 12 bases in between. The CDR3 loop spans 15 amino acids. Written as DNA, the CDR3 is TGTGCCAGCAGCTTATCTGGGTCGCTTACCGGGGAGCTGTTTTTT. This codes for CASSLSGSLTGELFF.

The chain combines TRBV5-4 with TRBJ1-2; 9 bases agree with TRBD1. Germline trimming cut 4 bases from V and 2 bases from J; bases unmatched to any gene: 12. Germline values: CDR1 SGHNT, CDR2 YYREEE (reference sequence). CDR3 length: 17 amino acids. The CDR3 nucleotides are TGTGCCAGCAGCCCGGGACAGGGTGGCTGGGGCAACTATGGCTACACCTTC. Translating it yields CASSPGQGGWGNYGYTF. Variable domain in full (rest from reference TRBV5-4 and TRBJ1-2): ETGVTQSPTHLIKTRGQQVTLRCSSQSGHNTVSWYQQALGQGPQFIFQYYREEENGRGNFPPRFSGLQFPNYSSELNVNALELDDSALYLCASSPGQGGWGNYGYTFGSGTRLTVV.

The chain carries TRBV5-4 and TRBJ1-1, with D tentatively TRBD1 (5 bases). The germline V and J ends were trimmed by 0 bases and 10 bases, with 13 bases remaining between them. CDR1 is SGHNT and CDR2 is YYREEE in the germline V gene (reference sequence). The CDR3 runs 13 residues. The CDR3: CASSLEAGNRAFF. The CDR3 nucleotides read TGTGCCAGCAGCTTGGAGGCAGGGAATCGAGCTTTCTTT.

J is TRBJ1-1 and V is TRBV4-3; D uncertain. This CDR3 contains 15 residues. CDR1 and CDR2 from the germline V gene are LGHNA and YSLEER. V lost 3 bases and J 4 bases, leaving 15 bases between the germline ends. CDR3 sequence: CASSQYDRAPTEAFF. In DNA, the CDR3 is TGCGCCAGCAGCCAGTATGACCGGGCCCCCACTGAAGCTTTCTTT.

This chain links TRBV7-9 with TRBJ1-1; D might be TRBD1 (6 bases). In germline, CDR1 is SEHNR, CDR2 FQNEAQ (reference sequence). V lost 2 bases and J lost 1, with 8 bases in between. CDR3 length: 14 amino acids. CDR3 amino acids: CASSLLQGNTEAFF. CDR3 sequence (DNA): TGTGCCAGCAGCTTATTACAGGGGAACACTGAAGCTTTCTTT.

This sequence joins TRBV7-2 and TRBJ2-3; 8 bases match TRBD2. The V segment lost 5 bases and the J segment 8 bases; nucleotides outside the gene matches: 12. The CDR3 has 15 residues. In germline, CDR1 is SGHTA, CDR2 FQGNSA. CDR3 sequence reads: CASSVTGGGKGTQYF. CDR3 DNA: TGTGCCAGCAGCGTCACCGGCGGGGGGAAGGGTACGCAGTATTTT.

The chain uses TRBV18 and TRBJ2-7; D is unresolved. Germline CDR1 is KGHSH and CDR2 is LQKENI. The CDR3 sequence is 14 residues long. V lost 2 bases to trimming and J lost 3 bases, with 11 bases between them. CDR3 nucleotide sequence: TGTGCCAGCTCACCAGCCGCCAACAACTACGAGCAGTACTTC. This sequence encodes CASSPAANNYEQYF. Together with reference TRBV18 and TRBJ2-7, the CDR3 gives the full variable domain: NAGVMQNPRHLVRRRGQEARLRCSPMKGHSHVYWYRQLPEEGLKFMVYLQKENIIDESGMPKERFSAEFPKEGPSILRIQQVVRGDSAAYFCASSPAANNYEQYFGPGTRLTVT.

This clone was counted a single time. This chain connects TRBV6-5 to TRBJ2-7; 8 bases are shared with TRBD1. J lost 5 bases, V lost 0 bases, and 6 bases had no gene match. Germline-derived CDR1 and CDR2 are MNHEY and SVGAGI. The CDR3 spans 15 residues. DNA for the CDR3: TGTGCCAGCAGTTACTCCCGACAGGGGATAAACGAGCAGTACTTC. Translating it yields CASSYSRQGINEQYF.

CDR3 region: CASSSIRDRGRRGYGYTF. The CDR3, as DNA: TGTGCCAGCAGTTCGATCCGGGACAGGGGCCGGCGGGGCTATGGCTACACCTTC. The chain uses TRBV11-2 and TRBJ1-2; 10 positions agree with TRBD1. V shed 6 bases and J 4 bases; nucleotides not matched to a gene: 17. The CDR3 is made up of 18 amino acids. Germline CDR1 reads SGHAT; CDR2 reads FQNNGV.